The 15 T cell receptor beta chains below come from one sample, sequenced in a study of blood T cell repertoires in COVID-19. TCRdb keeps only in-frame clones here, not all; method: immunoSEQ multiplex PCR. This table holds approximately 140,000 clones, more than 70% found once. Sequenced material: peripheral blood. The receptors were sampled from a man aged 60-69 years with active or convalescent COVID-19.

This chain connects TRBV15 to TRBJ2-7, with 12 positions matching TRBD2. The V segment lost 0 bases and the J segment 7 bases; nucleotides outside the gene matches: 7. The CDR3 loop spans 16 amino acids. The germline V gene encodes CDR1 LNHNV and CDR2 YYDKDF (reference sequence). The chain's CDR3 is CATSRDRLAGVSEQYF. CDR3 sequence (DNA): TGTGCCACCAGCAGAGATCGACTAGCGGGAGTGAGTGAGCAGTACTTC.

This sequence joins TRBV6-2 or TRBV6-3 and TRBJ1-3; D remains unclear. CDR1 and CDR2 from the germline V gene are MNHEY and SVGEGT. Trimming cost V 2 bases and J 4 bases, with 6 bases left between them. CDR3 length: 13 residues. CDR3 sequence (DNA): TGTGCCAGCAGTTACGAGGAAGGAAACACCATATATTTT. Translating gives CASSYEEGNTIYF.

This clone is judged medium-sized. CDR3 coding DNA: TGTGCCAGCAGCGGAAGCGGGAGCATTTACAATGAGCAGTTCTTC. Residues: CASSGSGSIYNEQFF. The chain has TRBV5-4 and TRBJ2-1; TRBD2 matches 8 bases. V gave up 4 bases and J gave up 4 bases; unmatched junction bases: 7. CDR3 size: 15 residues. The germline gives CDR1 SGHNT, CDR2 YYREEE (reference sequence).

The chain employs TRBV28 and TRBJ1-2, with no clear D. The CDR3 extends over 13 amino acids. The germline CDR1 and CDR2 sequences are MDHEN and SYDVKM. Trimming shortened V by 6 bases and J by 7 bases, and 15 bases separated the two germline ends. CDR3 in amino acids: CASRVTTSIGYTF. CDR3 nucleotides: TGTGCCAGCAGGGTCACCACCTCTATTGGCTACACCTTC.

This clone showed up just a few times. The chain links TRBV11-3 to TRBJ2-2, with 7 positions matching TRBD2. This CDR3 region has 14 residues. With V trimmed by 1 base and J by 5 bases, 1 base remained unmatched. In germline, CDR1 is SGHNT, CDR2 YENEEA. In DNA, the CDR3 is TGTGCCAGCAGCTTAGCGGGAGGTACCGGGGAGCTGTTTTTT. Its translation is CASSLAGGTGELFF.

This clone has a handful of counts. This CDR3 is also generated by other DNA sequences in the sample. CDR3 DNA: TGTGCCAGCAGTAGAAAAGGGGGCACTGAAGCTTTCTTT. Translation: CASSRKGGTEAFF. This chain links TRBV12-3 or TRBV12-4 with TRBJ1-1, with D tentatively TRBD1 (6 bases). V gave up 5 bases and J gave up 4 bases, with 11 bases separating them. The CDR3 spans 13 residues.

The chain links TRBV28 to TRBJ2-7; 7 positions agree with TRBD2. The CDR3 is 15 residues long. In germline, CDR1 is MDHEN, CDR2 SYDVKM. The V segment lost 5 bases and the J segment 3 bases; nucleotides outside the gene matches: 10. Here the CDR3 reads CASSSQRGGIYEQYF. DNA of the CDR3: TGTGCCAGCAGTAGTCAGCGGGGAGGAATCTACGAGCAGTACTTC.

This clone has only one observation. The chain has TRBV2 and TRBJ1-2, with D uncertain. V was trimmed by 4 bases and J by 4 bases, leaving 7 bases between them. The CDR3 runs 12 residues. Germline V lookup: CDR1 SNHLY, CDR2 FYNNEI. The CDR3 here is CASSAGSYGYTF. In nucleotides, the CDR3 is TGTGCCAGCAGTGCCGGGTCCTATGGCTACACCTTC.

The chain links TRBV27 to TRBJ1-2; 9 positions agree with TRBD1. This CDR3 comprises 13 residues. Germline CDR1 is MNHEY and CDR2 is SMNVEV (reference sequence). The ends lost 6 bases at V and 8 bases at J; junction bases unmatched: 7. The CDR3 region is CASSPNRGRGYTF. The CDR3 DNA sequence: TGTGCCAGCAGCCCTAACAGGGGGCGCGGCTACACCTTC.

CDR3 nucleotides: TGTGCCAGCAGACAGGAAAGGGGCGACACCGGGGAGCTGTTTTTT. It yields the protein CASRQERGDTGELFF. The chain links TRBV2 to TRBJ2-2; TRBD1 might be the D (5 bases). Trimming cost V 6 bases and J 3 bases, with 14 bases left between them. The germline V gene has CDR1 SNHLY and CDR2 FYNNEI. CDR3 size: 15 residues.

This chain uses TRBV10-3 with TRBJ2-3; D unclear. V shed 0 bases and J shed 4 bases, with 2 bases lying between them. Germline V gives CDR1 ENHRY, CDR2 SYGVKD. CDR3 length: 12 amino acids. The CDR3 bases are TGTGCCATCAGTGAGTCCTCAGATACGCAGTATTTT. It codes for CAISESSDTQYF.

The chain recombines TRBV29-1 with TRBJ1-4; 9 bases are a match to TRBD1. V was clipped by 7 bases and J by 8 bases; unmatched bases: 5. Looked up from germline, CDR1 is SQVTM and CDR2 is ANQGSEA. The length of the CDR3 is 12 residues. CDR3 nucleotides: TGCAGCGCCGGGACAGGGAGGGAAAAACTGTTTTTT. Its protein product is CSAGTGREKLFF.

This clone was seen once. The chain recombines TRBV6-5 with TRBJ2-1; 7 bases match TRBD1. V was pared by 2 bases and J by 8 bases, with 3 bases of the junction left unmatched. The CDR3 runs 13 residues. Germline CDR1 and CDR2: MNHEY and SVGAGI. In nucleotides, the CDR3 is TGTGCCAGCAGTTACCCTGGGACAGATGAGCAGTTCTTC. Translation: CASSYPGTDEQFF.

V is TRBV28 and J is TRBJ1-1; D gene uncertain. This CDR3 comprises 13 residues. V gave up 7 bases and J gave up 5 bases, with 14 bases separating them. CDR1 and CDR2 (germline): MDHEN, SYDVKM. This chain's CDR3 is CASTLRENTEAFF. CDR3 nucleotides: TGTGCCAGCACCTTGAGGGAAAATACTGAAGCTTTCTTT.

The chain employs TRBV4-2 and TRBJ2-3, with 14 bases lining up with TRBD2. After removal of 2 bases from V and 0 bases from J, the junction contained 4 bases not matched to a gene. This CDR3 comprises 18 residues. In germline, CDR1 is LGHNA, CDR2 YNFKEQ. DNA of the CDR3: TGTGCCAGCAGCCAAACACGGACTAGCGGGGGGAGCACAGATACGCAGTATTTT. Protein sequence: CASSQTRTSGGSTDTQYF.